This TCR beta chain appears in the sequencing data of a study of monozygotic twins with inflammatory bowel disease. The study's findings and limits: By inverse Simpson index, TCRbeta diversity was lower in IBD patients than in healthy co-twins.

The team made cDNA by running eight separate reactions for each sample. Using TCRalpha and TCRbeta cDNA, the researchers carried out two nested PCRs that lasted 16 and 9 cycles. TCRdb reprocessed the 5' RACE reads; each CDR3 protein has one entry and no DNA is given. This table holds approximately 210,000 distinct CDR3 sequences. There are 13 residues in the CDR3. Germline lookup yields CDR1 SGHRS and CDR2 YFSETQ. From whole blood, total RNA was isolated without any sorting of T cells. Of note for this clonotype: Its antigen is currently unknown.

Source material: blood. This chain connects TRBV5-1 to TRBJ1-2; the D call from TCRdb, TRBD1, cannot be confirmed without DNA. This receptor was obtained from a human donor with ulcerative colitis or Crohn's disease, or a healthy co-twin of an affected twin (not recorded which). This CDR3 reads CASSLESRGWYTF.